The sequence of this T cell receptor (beta chain) was determined in a study of spatial heterogeneity in lung cancer. Every molecule of TCR cDNA had its own unique molecular identifier. MiXCR, applied by TCRdb to the 5' RACE reads, yields one record per CDR3 protein. This table has around 92,000 distinct CDR3 sequences, about 12% appearing once. The CDR3 length is 13 residues. Germline V lookup: CDR1 MNHEY, CDR2 SVGEGT. Trimming stripped 2 bases from V and 3 bases from J, with 7 bases between. Time point indicated: sample taken at primary tumor resection. Sequencing covered unsorted whole RNA taken from tumor, nontumor lung or frozen PBMC.

This clonotype was obtained from a male donor with early-stage non-small cell lung cancer. The V call is TRBV6-2 or TRBV6-3, the J call TRBJ1-2; D is uncertain. The sample was PBMCs, taken at surgery. The CDR3 protein is CASSYDPDYGYTF. The CDR3 bases are TGTGCCAGCAGTTACGACCCAGACTATGGCTACACCTTC.